These 11 T cell receptor beta chains share one sample of origin, sequenced in a study of blood T cell repertoires in COVID-19. Sequencing was performed with immunoSEQ multiplex PCR; in TCRdb, only in-frame clones are kept and a portion is missing. Found here are 150,000 to 200,000 clones, roughly 84% of them singletons; the top ten hold approximately 3%. The sequenced material came from PBMCs or T cells enriched from blood (not recorded which). All receptors derive from a woman in her twenties or thirties who had been exposed to COVID-19.

The chain has TRBV2 and TRBJ2-3; TRBD2 matches at 9 bases. The CDR3 loop spans 15 amino acids. CDR1 is SNHLY, CDR2 FYNNEI, per germline. J was trimmed by 3 bases and V by 3 bases; bases with no gene match: 4. The CDR3 coding sequence is TGTGCCAGCAGTGACGGCGGGGGGGCAACAGATACGCAGTATTTT. It specifies CASSDGGGATDTQYF.

This sequence joins TRBV9 and TRBJ2-5; D might be TRBD2 (7 bases). Germline loops: CDR1 SGDLS, CDR2 YYNGEE. The CDR3 extends over 16 amino acids. The V gene lost 3 bases and the J gene lost 3 bases, with 18 bases spanning the gap. This CDR3 is CASSGGGLIPKETQYF. CDR3 in DNA: TGTGCCAGCAGCGGGGGGGGGCTAATCCCCAAAGAGACCCAGTACTTC.

The chain links TRBV6-6 to TRBJ1-2; unclear D gene. Trimming took off 3 bases at V and 1 base at J, with 9 bases between the two ends. CDR1 and CDR2 from the germline V gene are MNHNY and SVGAGI (reference sequence). This CDR3 is 14 amino acids long. The CDR3 region is CASSYDGLNYGYTF. Written as DNA, the CDR3 is TGTGCCAGCAGTTATGATGGACTTAACTATGGCTACACCTTC.

The DNA of the CDR3 is TGTGCCAGCAGTTATTCGGACATAGAGACCCAGTACTTC. Its protein is CASSYSDIETQYF. The J gene is TRBJ2-5, the V gene TRBV6-2 or TRBV6-3, with TRBD1 as a possible D gene (5 bases). Per the germline V gene, CDR1 is MNHEY and CDR2 is SVGEGT. The V end was cut by 3 bases, the J end by 4 bases, with 9 bases between. CDR3 length equals 13 residues.

The chain uses TRBV7-7 and TRBJ2-5; 13 nucleotides match TRBD2. V gave up 5 bases and J gave up 2 bases; unmatched junction bases: 2. Germline V gene data show CDR1 as SSHAT and CDR2 as FNYEAQ (reference sequence). The CDR3 is made up of 15 amino acids. The CDR3 DNA reads as TGTGCCAGCAGCAGGACTAGCGGGGGACAAGAGACCCAGTACTTC. Translated: CASSRTSGGQETQYF.

This chain connects TRBV7-2 to TRBJ1-3, with D uncertain. Germline V gene sequence: CDR1 SGHTA, CDR2 FQGNSA. This CDR3 contains 11 residues. The V end was cut by 6 bases, the J end by 8 bases, with 8 bases between. The CDR3 loop is CASRSPDTIYF. DNA for the CDR3: TGTGCCAGCAGGTCCCCGGACACCATATATTTT.

This clone was detected once. The genes are TRBV18 and TRBJ2-7, with 7 positions matching TRBD1. The V gene's germline CDR1 is KGHSH and CDR2 LQKENI. CDR3 length: 17 residues. Trimming cost V 0 bases and J 2 bases; bases outside gene matches: 10. CDR3 nucleotides: TGTGCCAGCTCACCACCCTCCGGACAGGAAAATACCTACGAGCAGTACTTC. This encodes CASSPPSGQENTYEQYF.

The rearrangement uses TRBV5-8 and TRBJ1-5; D possibly corresponds to TRBD1 (6 bases). Germline-derived CDR1 and CDR2 are SGHTS and YDEGEE. The CDR3 contains 15 residues. Trimming pared 5 bases from V and 6 bases from J, leaving 18 bases between. The CDR3 DNA is TGTGCCAGCAGTCCAGGACAGATTTCTGCTCAGCCCCAGCATTTT. It is translated as CASSPGQISAQPQHF. Variable domain in full (rest from reference TRBV5-8 and TRBJ1-5): EAGVTQSPTHLIKTRGQQATLRCSPISGHTSVYWYQQALGLGLQFLLWYDEGEERNRGNFPPRFSGRQFPNYSSELNVNALELEDSALYLCASSPGQISAQPQHFGDGTRLSIL.

V usage is TRBV3-1 (or the pseudogene TRBV3-2) and J usage is TRBJ1-1; 7 positions agree with TRBD1. V lost 3 bases and J lost 4; bases outside the gene matches: 5. Looked up from germline, CDR1 is LGHDT and CDR2 is YNNKEL (reference sequence). This CDR3 has 14 residues. The CDR3 loop is CASSQGTGVTEAFF. The CDR3 nucleotides read TGTGCCAGCAGCCAGGGCACAGGGGTCACTGAAGCTTTCTTT.

The V gene is TRBV30, the J gene TRBJ1-2; D perhaps matches TRBD1 (5 bases). CDR3 size: 11 residues. CDR1 and CDR2 from the germline V gene are GTSNPN and SVGIG (reference sequence). CDR3 in amino acids: CAIRQNYGYTF. Here the CDR3 DNA reads TGTGCTATTCGACAGAACTATGGCTACACCTTC.

DNA of the CDR3: TGTGCCAGCAGCGGACTTTCGTGGACCGGGGAGCTGTTTTTT. This encodes CASSGLSWTGELFF. The V call is TRBV27, the J call TRBJ2-2, with D maybe TRBD2 (5 bases). V was cut by 6 bases and J by 5 bases, with 13 bases left in between. Per the germline V gene, CDR1 is MNHEY and CDR2 is SMNVEV (reference sequence). The CDR3 consists of 14 residues.